This T cell receptor (beta chain) was observed in a study of radiation and T cells in renal cell carcinoma (dated by TCRdb to 2018 to 2020). Regarding the study in general: TCR beta sequencing covered approximately 50 samples in total, comprising some 25 tumors and approximately 27 peripheral blood samples. The final blood draw took place at 4 weeks after radiation, the same time as nephrectomy. In the 53 samples combined, fewer than 5 million unique CDR3 nucleotide sequences were found, encoding 2.5 million to 3 million unique CDR3 amino acid sequences.

According to the study, the label for this sample's time point signals: blood 4 weeks post-SBRT, at nephrectomy. The treatment or condition label for this specimen denotes: 15 Gy SBRT to primary tumor, nephrectomy 4 weeks later. Samples came from a clinical trial, in which primary renal cell carcinomas received 15 Gy stereotactic body radiation therapy followed by nephrectomy 4 weeks later. To track tumor-enriched clonotypes, serial peripheral blood was sampled from radiation-treated patients at baseline and at 2 weeks and 4 weeks after SBRT. Renal cell carcinoma with clear cell pathology was present in all patients. The QIAamp DNA Blood Mini Kit (Qiagen) was used to prepare genomic DNA for TCR sequencing. Only samples passing all quality control checks were included in the analyses. Comments on this clone: The target of this receptor is not known. No clone much larger than this one lies a single base away; base qualities are absent.

TCR beta libraries were generated from genomic DNA with the immunoSEQ kit, following the manufacturer's recommendations. To prepare the libraries, a first multiplex PCR with proprietary primers was run, followed by a second PCR that added unique barcodes, and a bead cleanup was done after each round. Each sample batch included a kit-provided positive control reaction and a negative control reaction. The final libraries were assessed on an Agilent 4200 TapeStation D1000 ScreenTape, pooled by volume, and quantified by qPCR. Sequencing was performed on an Illumina NextSeq500 using a MidOutput 150-cycle cartridge, with 156 Read1 cycles, 15 Index1 cycles, and the kit custom primers. The pooled library was loaded at 0.8 to 1 pM with a roughly 20% PhiX control spike-in. As for the authors' bioinformatics: Vendor-processed data were analyzed in R, and a clonotype was defined as all T cells sharing the same CDR3 nucleotide sequence. In the clone abundance analyses, frequencies in each sample were normalized to that sample's 10,000 most abundant clones. Public T cell clones, which averaged fewer than five per sample, were removed prior to analysis. An abundance difference of at least 32-fold between compartments was the criterion for calling clonotypes tumor-enriched or baseline blood-enriched. A beta-binomial differential abundance model was used to identify clonotypes that expanded or contracted between blood time points. Tumor-blood repertoire similarity was measured with the Baroni-Urbani and Buser coefficient, and groups were compared using two-tailed Wilcoxon tests in R. The immuneACCESS repertoire file appears here via TCRdb, limited to in-frame rearrangements. These files lack a portion of the clones; in checked studies, under half of the deficit traces to unresolved V genes, and the cause of the others is not known. V and J calls and clone size are copied from that table; D and trimming were computed from the DNA. The sample table holds around 180,000 clones, of which less than 90% were seen once. The ten biggest clones cover about 11% of the sample.

Summary of the overall study and its limitations: Blood repertoire dynamics were not followed beyond 4 weeks after treatment. Because pretreatment tumor biopsies were not available, the study could not determine whether clonotypes were already present within the tumor at baseline. With a single-armed trial design, the study had no way to address how radiation dose or scheduling affects the TCR repertoire. In blood, the top tumor clonotypes increased from baseline to 2 weeks after radiation and then shrank by 4 weeks, which suggests a temporary expansion of tumor-resident clones.

Including the terminal cysteine and phenylalanine, the CDR3 comprises 13 residues. The DNA shown is the 39-base CDR3, in frame from base 1. CDR1 MNHNS and CDR2 SASEGT were looked up in the germline V gene. V gives up 6 bases and J gives up 7 bases, and the segment between their germline ends measures 10 bases. The source of this sequence is a woman aged 45-59 years with renal cell carcinoma. The sample consisted of blood, taken from a patient whose treatment included radiotherapy and nephrectomy. The sequence joins TRBV6-1 to TRBJ1-6; confidence is insufficient to name the D gene. The CDR3 here reads CASRGSVNSPLHF. DNA sequence: TGTGCCAGCAGGGGCAGCGTGAATTCACCCCTCCACTTT.